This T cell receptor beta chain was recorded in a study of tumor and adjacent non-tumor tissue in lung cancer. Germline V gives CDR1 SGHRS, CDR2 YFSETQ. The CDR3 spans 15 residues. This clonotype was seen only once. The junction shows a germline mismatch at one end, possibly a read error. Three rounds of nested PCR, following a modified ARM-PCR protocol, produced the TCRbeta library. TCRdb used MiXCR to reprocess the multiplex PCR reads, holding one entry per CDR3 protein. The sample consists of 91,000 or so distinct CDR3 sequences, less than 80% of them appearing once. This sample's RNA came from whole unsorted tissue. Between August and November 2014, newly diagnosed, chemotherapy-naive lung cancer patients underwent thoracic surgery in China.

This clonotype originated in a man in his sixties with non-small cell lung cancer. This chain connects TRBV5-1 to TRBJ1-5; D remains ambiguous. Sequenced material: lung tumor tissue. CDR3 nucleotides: TGCGCCAGCAGTTTGGATGTTGGGCGTAAGCAGCCCCAGCATTTT. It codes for CASSLDVGRKQPQHF.